The present entry profiles one T cell receptor (beta chain) with its context. Repertoires were generated with immunoSEQ multiplex PCR, while TCRdb's copy carries only in-frame clones and drops some. The data hold about 92,000 clones, with 83% observed a single time. The data are from a study of a mutant IDH1 vaccine in newly diagnosed glioma. V gave up 5 bases and J gave up 5 bases; unmatched junction bases: 7. Germline CDR1 reads KGHSH; CDR2 reads LQKENI. The CDR3 length is 14 residues. Time point here: baseline, week 1 (first vaccination visit). Stated treatment: pre-vaccination baseline after standard-of-care therapy.

The sample here was PBMCs, taken from a glioma patient treated with radiotherapy, temozolomide or both. The chain carries TRBV18 and TRBJ2-7; 9 bases are a match to TRBD1. This TCR came from a woman between 45 and 60 years old with glioma. The CDR3 reads CASSDRTGADEQYF. CDR3 sequence (DNA): TGTGCCAGCTCAGACCGGACAGGGGCGGACGAGCAGTACTTC.